These 11 T cell receptor beta chains originate from one sample sequenced in a study of shared clonotypes between healthy human individuals. TCRdb's copy holds only in-frame clones and misses some; the assay was immunoSEQ multiplex PCR. The sample carries 1,400,000 or so clones, less than 99% recorded once. Sequences were obtained from naive CD4+ T cells sorted from blood. Subset: CD45RA+ positively selected. Every receptor here comes from a man aged 30 to 39 in good health.

The chain combines TRBV6-5 with TRBJ1-5; 9 nucleotides align to TRBD1. The CDR3 length is 16 residues. Trimming at V came to 0 bases and at J to 5 bases, leaving 5 bases not matched to a gene. Germline values: CDR1 MNHEY, CDR2 SVGAGI. CDR3 sequence (DNA): TGTGCCAGCAGTTACTCGGGACAGGGCTTGGATCAGCCCCAGCATTTT. It encodes CASSYSGQGLDQPQHF.

The V and J genes are TRBV5-1 and TRBJ2-7; 9 nucleotides line up with TRBD1. This CDR3 is built from 17 residues. V lost 0 bases to trimming and J lost 2 bases; unmatched junction nucleotides: 9. Per germline, CDR1 SGHRS and CDR2 YFSETQ. The CDR3 nucleotides read TGCGCCAGCAGCTTGGGCCCCCCGGGACAGGGTCCCTACGAGCAGTACTTC. Protein: CASSLGPPGQGPYEQYF.

The rearrangement joins TRBV5-1 to TRBJ2-5, with 10 bases identical to TRBD2. J was trimmed by 3 bases and V by 0 bases; bases with no gene match: 5. The CDR3 spans 16 residues. The germline V gene has CDR1 SGHRS and CDR2 YFSETQ. The CDR3 loop reads CASSLVVAGGKETQYF. In DNA form, the CDR3 reads TGCGCCAGCAGCTTGGTAGTAGCGGGAGGTAAAGAGACCCAGTACTTC. Filled out from reference TRBV5-1 and TRBJ2-5, the complete variable domain reads KAGVTQTPRYLIKTRGQQVTLSCSPISGHRSVSWYQQTPGQGLQFLFEYFSETQRNKGNFPGRFSGRQFSNSRSEMNVSTLELGDSALYLCASSLVVAGGKETQYFGPGTRLLVL.

The chain employs TRBV7-9 and TRBJ2-7; D might be TRBD2 (5 bases). This CDR3 is 12 amino acids long. CDR1 and CDR2 (germline): SEHNR, FQNEAQ (reference sequence). Trimming left V 1 base short and J 5 bases short, with 6 bases between. The CDR3 sequence: CASSLGGHEQYF. The CDR3 DNA follows: TGTGCCAGCAGCTTAGGAGGGCACGAGCAGTACTTC.

The V call is TRBV11-3, the J call TRBJ2-2, with 15 bases that match TRBD2. CDR1 is SGHNT and CDR2 is YENEEA in the germline V gene. This CDR3 comprises 17 residues. The V and J ends lost 4 bases and 4 bases, in that order; junction bases with no gene match: 4. CDR3 amino acids: CASSSGLAGGVTGELFF. CDR3 DNA sequence: TGTGCCAGCAGCTCCGGACTAGCGGGAGGGGTCACCGGGGAGCTGTTTTTT. Based on the CDR3 plus reference TRBV11-3 and TRBJ2-2, the full variable domain is EAGVVQSPRYKIIEKKQPVAFWCNPISGHNTLYWYLQNLGQGPELLIRYENEEAVDDSQLPKDRFSAERLKGVDSTLKIQPAELGDSAVYLCASSSGLAGGVTGELFFGEGSRLTVL.

The V and J genes are TRBV7-6 and TRBJ2-1; D is possibly TRBD1 or TRBD2 (5 bases each). The V gene lost 6 bases and the J gene lost 0 bases, with 15 bases spanning the gap. The CDR3 consists of 16 residues. Germline V gene sequence: CDR1 SGHVS, CDR2 FNYEAQ. The CDR3: CASRSGLSSSYNEQFF. The CDR3 DNA sequence: TGTGCCAGCAGGTCGGGGCTAAGTAGCTCCTACAATGAGCAGTTCTTC.

The genes are TRBV25-1 and TRBJ1-1, with a weak D call TRBD1 (6 bases). The CDR3 consists of 14 residues. Trimming removed 4 bases from V and 0 bases from J, with 9 bases in between. CDR1 is MGHDK and CDR2 is SYGVNS in the germline V gene. The CDR3 reads CASSVGQLNTEAFF. In DNA, the CDR3 is TGTGCCAGCAGTGTAGGACAGTTGAACACTGAAGCTTTCTTT.

This clone came up once. The rearrangement joins TRBV9 to TRBJ2-2; D unclear. Trimming stripped 2 bases from V and 0 bases from J, with 11 bases between. This CDR3 contains 16 residues. Germline loops: CDR1 SGDLS, CDR2 YYNGEE. The CDR3 DNA reads TGTGCCAGCAGCGTTAACCCTTTGGCGAACACCGGGGAGCTGTTTTTT. This encodes CASSVNPLANTGELFF.

The chain uses TRBV30 and TRBJ1-5; D is unclear. Germline CDR1 GTSNPN, CDR2 SVGIG (reference sequence). V lost 2 bases, J lost 9 bases, and 17 bases lay in between. The CDR3 is 14 residues long. CDR3 in DNA: TGTGCCTGGAGTACGCCATCACCCTCGGGGCCCCAGCATTTT. Its translation is CAWSTPSPSGPQHF.

This clone was detected once. The V gene is TRBV25-1, the J gene TRBJ1-1; 7 nucleotides align to TRBD1. The germline V gene has CDR1 MGHDK and CDR2 SYGVNS. The CDR3 covers 11 residues. Trimming took 5 bases from V and 12 from J; bases not matched to a gene: 6. CDR3: CASSRDSNSFF. CDR3 nucleotides: TGTGCCAGCAGTCGGGACAGTAACTCTTTCTTT.

V is TRBV7-2 and J is TRBJ1-1; 7 nucleotides match TRBD1. Germline assignment: CDR1 SGHTA and CDR2 FQGNSA. The CDR3 sequence is 16 residues long. V gave up 5 bases and J gave up 0 bases; unmatched junction bases: 9. The chain's CDR3 is CASSLLQQGLNTEAFF. The CDR3 nucleotides are TGTGCCAGCAGCCTATTACAACAGGGGCTGAACACTGAAGCTTTCTTT.